This paragraph covers one TCR beta chain sequence. This clone showed up just a few times. The antigen it recognizes is unknown. Base-call qualities are not available, and no considerably larger clone is one nucleotide away. Libraries came from the immunoSEQ multiplex PCR assay. For the multiplex PCR, a mixture combining 60 forward primers for TCR Vbeta segments and 13 reverse primers for TCR Jbeta segments was used. The CDR3 region of rearranged TCR beta genes was amplified from genomic DNA with a multiplex PCR assay. On the Illumina HiSeq System, the amplified TCR beta libraries were sequenced as 87-base-pair reads. As for how the authors treated the data: A later analysis tallied 75 million to 85 million unique TCR beta chains across the 550 to 850 repertoires, and approximately 9.9 million of those chains were shared by two or more donors. A nearest-neighbor algorithm error-corrected the raw reads and collapsed the reads into unique sequences, merging closely related sequences to remove PCR and sequencing errors. V, D and J gene segments were assigned by aligning CDR3 sequences to IMGT reference sequences. Each retained sequence needed at least a six-nucleotide match to both a V gene segment and a J gene segment. Rearrangements were classified as productive when the CDR3 lacked stop codons and remained in frame with V and J, and all other rearrangements were classified as non-productive. Following IMGT convention, CDR3 was defined as the stretch from the second conserved V-encoded cysteine to the conserved J-encoded phenylalanine. Sequences without an unambiguous match to a single V gene segment were excluded from the earlier analysis of approximately 600 of the donors. An earlier analysis of 450 to 650 of the donors called V segments functional above 56.7% productive rearrangements and segregating when the between-donor standard deviation exceeded 5%. A statistical classification framework was built to diagnose cytomegalovirus status from the catalog of TCR beta chain sequences. A later analysis assigned V and J genes by comparing TCR nucleotide sequences with IMGT/GENE-DB human TR gene sequences. In a later analysis, CDR3 sequences and most-parsimonious VDJ recombination scenarios were assigned using the TCRdist pipeline. In a later analysis, each TCR beta chain was defined by its CDR3 amino acid sequence together with its V-gene family, and reads lacking a unique V-gene family were excluded. As a way to deal with suspected cross-contamination and a sequencing artifact, a later analysis dropped approximately 570 nucleotide sequences that were highly shared and had low generation probability. In a later analysis, a clonal expansion index for each public chain was calculated from normalized within-repertoire ranks of inferred template counts. Generation probabilities in a later analysis came from a VDJ recombination model fitted to out-of-frame rearrangements, and those results were checked against IGoR. In a later analysis, TCR-TCR, TCR-HLA and TCR-CMV co-occurrence was scored with hypergeometric tests, and a repertoire-size bias correction was applied to TCR pairs. A later analysis estimated false discovery rates by permuting HLA or CMV assignments 20 times. In a later analysis, co-occurring TCRs were grouped using DBSCAN, with TCRdist sequence similarity added in when clustering inside HLA-allele-positive subsets. Repertoires with fewer than 30,000 or more than 120,000 public chains were left out of co-occurrence clustering, as were four to six repertoires with anomalous nucleotide sharing. Sourced from immuneACCESS, this table was stored by TCRdb with only in-frame sequences that have V and J called. A share of the clones is absent; for the studies checked, an unresolved V gene accounts for under half, and the remainder has no known explanation. V, J and clone size derive from that table, while D and trimming were established from the DNA sequence. A total of around 160,000 clones appear in this sample, approximately 80% of them only once. The ten largest make up 2% to 3% of the sample.

The data were taken from a study of cytomegalovirus exposure and HLA in healthy donors (dated by TCRdb to 2015 to 2018). Study-wide context: An earlier analysis of 550 to 700 of the donors reported about 290 Gb of sequence data and approximately 110 million unique TCR beta sequences from some 180 million T cells. Every discovery cohort repertoire had been produced on one sequencing platform. High-throughput TCR immunosequencing, statistical association of individual TCRs with disease status, and machine learning were combined to predict cytomegalovirus infection status. A later analysis re-examined previously published TCR beta repertoires from 600 to 700 donors and added high-resolution HLA genotyping to investigate patterns of TCR occurrence. The study was designed to test whether signatures of past pathogen exposure could be identified by cataloging public T cell receptors. In the later analysis, no new phenotypic data were used to find candidate immune exposures; instead, reliance was placed on TCR beta sequences and their occurrence across donors. A separate validation cohort of about 110 different subjects was used in addition to the approximately 610-subject first cohort. An earlier analysis of 587 of the donors used high-throughput TCR beta sequencing to judge whether each TCR beta V gene segment behaved as functional or pseudogenic. HLA typing covered class I and class II loci at four-digit resolution. Roughly 290 gigabases of sequencing data and around 80 million unique TCR sequences made up an early release that covered 500 to 650 HLA-typed donors. The study profiled the T cell repertoires of 500 to 800 subjects by immunosequencing and related them to cytomegalovirus serostatus. In a later genetic analysis, genome-wide SNP genotypes for about 65% of the 666 donors were used, and that subset was treated as a discovery cohort. The number of typed donors differed by locus: roughly 629-640 for A, B, C, DRB1 and DQB1; 500 to 550 for DQA1; some 590 for DPA1; and about 450 for DPB1. Among 350 to 400 genotyped donors of the cohort, an average of 235,054 unique TCR beta nucleotide sequences were sequenced per donor, around 20% of them non-productive. Several DR-DQ haplotypes were handled as single units for association and clustering because linkage in the cohort was strong. Donor age, sex, ethnicity and CMV serostatus were collected together with the repertoire data. Of the roughly 400 genotyped donors, 81% were placed in the genetic ancestry cluster associated with self-reported Caucasian donors. The paper as a whole reports these results and caveats: Across donors, most TCR sequences were observed very rarely, whereas some public TCRs were present in many individuals. In vitro tests confirmed that a few of the cytomegalovirus-associated TCR beta chains recognize cytomegalovirus antigens. For the cohort, immune exposure information was limited to CMV serostatus. A cluster of highly shared sequence variants was judged likely to be a technical artifact of the sequencing pipeline. In a later genetic analysis, a missense DCLRE1C variant was associated with V-gene and J-gene trimming of TCR beta chains, and the association was replicated in an independent cohort. Correlated functional status among segregating V segments might be attributable to linkage disequilibrium, but an unknown experimental factor could not be ruled out. According to a later analysis, parvovirus B19, influenza, CMV and Epstein-Barr virus appeared linked to several top co-occurrence clusters. Because HLA typing was missing for some donors at each locus, association tests included only the typed subset. Some IMGT-functional V segments, including TRBV6-2 and TRBV6-3, could not be told apart with the 87-base-pair reads, so those segments were excluded. In a later analysis, more than 15,000 TCR beta sequences were associated with specific HLA alleles at a false discovery rate of 0.05. The classifier was reported to diagnose cytomegalovirus status with high specificity and sensitivity in both the original cohort and the validation cohort. In a later analysis, the rate of TCR association differed among HLA loci, with DRB1 alleles having the most associated TCRs and HLA-C alleles having the fewest. Presence/absence analyses assumed roughly uniform sequencing depth across donors, an assumption that may not hold. According to a later analysis, most CMV-associated TCR beta chains appeared to be HLA-restricted, and the HLA associations seemed to be driven largely by CMV exposure. The cohort was sequenced for TCR beta chains only, and without alpha or paired-chain data the features that could be detected were limited. When HLA alleles, especially DR and DQ, strongly co-occurred, attributing TCR associations to individual alleles was difficult. A later analysis found that HLA-associated TCR beta chains were more clonally expanded and had lower generation probabilities than equally common non-associated chains. In an earlier analysis of approximately 590 of the donors, most TCR beta V segments appeared in productive rearrangements about 87% or about 30% of the time, broadly matching IMGT annotations. A total of 150 to 200 TCR beta chains were listed by the study as associated with cytomegalovirus. The earlier analysis of 587 of the donors excluded some 16 rarely observed V segments, including chromosome 9 orphons, because counts were too low. In a later genetic analysis, fewer N-insertions in productive TCRs were reported among donors in an Asian-associated ancestry cluster than the roughly 640-donor mean. A further reported finding was that TCR beta sequences accurately predicted the HLA-A and HLA-B alleles for most subjects in the first cohort. The authors suggested that the approach could potentially be extended to other disease states and immunological phenotypes.

The cohort was made up of approximately 670 healthy bone marrow donors. At the time of sampling, every cohort member was nominally healthy, though immune exposures that went unrecorded were likely present. The donor tested CMV seropositive, placing the donor among the 289 seropositive members of the cohort. Each donor provided a peripheral blood sample, and peripheral blood mononuclear cells were used for TCR beta sequencing. Genomic DNA was extracted from the blood cell samples with the Qiagen DNeasy Blood Extraction Kit. From the cysteine up to the phenylalanine, the CDR3 has a length of 13 residues. Only CDR3 DNA is held: 39 bases, read in frame from base 1. The junction shows trimming of 6 bases on V and 6 bases on J, and the gene matches do not reach 2 bases of it. CDR1 and CDR2 are read off the germline V gene as WSHSY and SAAADI.

This sequence originates from a woman in her thirties or forties in good health and CMV-seropositive. Sequenced material: PBMCs. The chain links TRBV10-2 with TRBJ2-7, with 13 bases aligning to TRBD2. CDR3 loop: CASRLAGGPEQYF. The DNA sequence is given as TGCGCCAGCAGACTAGCGGGGGGGCCCGAGCAGTACTTC.